Listed below are T cell receptor beta chains from one sample, sequenced in a study of cytomegalovirus exposure and HLA in healthy donors. The protocol was immunoSEQ multiplex PCR, while the TCRdb copy is restricted to in-frame clones and leaves out a portion. The sample includes approximately 160,000 clones, about 75% seen only once; the top ten take 1.2% to 1.5%. Specimen: PBMCs. The receptors come from a man aged 18 to 30 in good health and CMV-seronegative. The CDR3 runs from the conserved cysteine through the conserved F or W. The order of the fields is J gene, D gene, clone size, V gene, CDR3 DNA, CDR3 protein. The D gene is left open where the match is weak. A clone size is listed for some rows: how often the clone was seen (once, few, many), or a class if it is expanded.

j_gene: TRBJ2-3
d_gene: TRBD1
abundance: -
v_gene: TRBV27
CDR3nt: TGTGCCAGCAGTTTCAGGGGGCGAGGGAGGACAGATACGCAGTATTTT
CDR3aa: CASSFRGRGRTDTQYF

j_gene: TRBJ1-1
d_gene: -
abundance: -
v_gene: TRBV30
CDR3nt: TGTGCCTGGACCCAGACAGAGAACACTGAAGCTTTCTTT
CDR3aa: CAWTQTENTEAFF

j_gene: TRBJ1-5
d_gene: -
abundance: -
v_gene: TRBV2
CDR3nt: TGTGCCAGCAGCGAATTGCAGGGGAATCAGCCCCAGCATTTT
CDR3aa: CASSELQGNQPQHF

j_gene: TRBJ2-1
d_gene: TRBD2
abundance: -
v_gene: TRBV7-9
CDR3nt: TGTTCCAGCAGCTCATCCAGTAGCGGGAATGAGCAGTTCTTC
CDR3aa: CSSSSSSSGNEQFF

j_gene: TRBJ2-7
d_gene: -
abundance: -
v_gene: TRBV29-1
CDR3nt: TGCAGCGTTGCCGATGCGGTCGGCTACGAGCAGTACTTC
CDR3aa: CSVADAVGYEQYF

j_gene: TRBJ2-7
d_gene: -
abundance: -
v_gene: TRBV7-9
CDR3nt: TGTGCCAGCAGCCGGAGCTCCTACGAGCAGTACTTC
CDR3aa: CASSRSSYEQYF

j_gene: TRBJ2-1
d_gene: -
abundance: once
v_gene: TRBV13
CDR3nt: TGTGCCAGCAGCTTCTTAACGGGGAGCTCCTACAATGAGCAGTTCTTC
CDR3aa: CASSFLTGSSYNEQFF

j_gene: TRBJ2-6
d_gene: -
abundance: -
v_gene: TRBV9
CDR3nt: TGTGCCAGCAGCGTATCCGGGACAGGGGCCAACGTCCTGACTTTC
CDR3aa: CASSVSGTGANVLTF

j_gene: TRBJ1-1
d_gene: -
abundance: few
v_gene: TRBV6-5
CDR3nt: TGTGCCAGCAGTTACGATAGGCAGGGGCGGACTGAAGCTTTCTTT
CDR3aa: CASSYDRQGRTEAFF

j_gene: TRBJ1-1
d_gene: TRBD1
abundance: -
v_gene: TRBV6-1
CDR3nt: TGTGCCAGCTCAGCGGCCGGGACAGGGGGCACTGAAGCTTTCTTT
CDR3aa: CASSAAGTGGTEAFF

j_gene: TRBJ1-1
d_gene: TRBD1
abundance: few
v_gene: TRBV7-6
CDR3nt: TGTGCCAGCAGCGAGCGACAGGGATCGAGAACTGAAGCTTTCTTT
CDR3aa: CASSERQGSRTEAFF

j_gene: TRBJ2-2
d_gene: -
abundance: -
v_gene: TRBV9
CDR3nt: TGTGCCAGCAGCGTAGATAAGCGGAGAAACACCGGGGAGCTGTTTTTT
CDR3aa: CASSVDKRRNTGELFF

j_gene: TRBJ2-3
d_gene: -
abundance: -
v_gene: TRBV6-6
CDR3nt: TGTGCCAGCAGCCCGGGTGATACGCAGTATTTT
CDR3aa: CASSPGDTQYF

j_gene: TRBJ2-7
d_gene: -
abundance: -
v_gene: TRBV7-9
CDR3nt: TGTGCCAGCAGCTATGAGGGAATCTACGAGCAGTACTTC
CDR3aa: CASSYEGIYEQYF

j_gene: TRBJ1-2
d_gene: -
abundance: few
v_gene: TRBV28
CDR3nt: TGTGCCAGCACCCCGGGGGACAACTATGGCTACACCTTC
CDR3aa: CASTPGDNYGYTF

j_gene: TRBJ2-7
d_gene: TRBD2
abundance: -
v_gene: TRBV5-1
CDR3nt: TGCGCCAGCAGCAAGCGGGAGGGCATGATTTACGAGCAGTACTTC
CDR3aa: CASSKREGMIYEQYF

j_gene: TRBJ2-1
d_gene: TRBD2
abundance: -
v_gene: TRBV4-1
CDR3nt: TGCGCCAGCAGCCTACCCGGGCTAGCGGGAGTTTACAATGAGCAGTTCTTC
CDR3aa: CASSLPGLAGVYNEQFF

j_gene: TRBJ1-6
d_gene: -
abundance: -
v_gene: TRBV5-1
CDR3nt: TGCGCCAGCAGCTTAAGAGCCGGGGGTTCACCCCTCCACTTT
CDR3aa: CASSLRAGGSPLHF

j_gene: TRBJ1-5
d_gene: TRBD1
abundance: -
v_gene: TRBV7-2
CDR3nt: TGTGCCAGCAGCTTAGACATAGGGGGCACGACCCAGCATTTT
CDR3aa: CASSLDIGGTTQHF

j_gene: TRBJ1-3
d_gene: -
abundance: -
v_gene: TRBV18
CDR3nt: TGTGCCAGCTCAGGGGGCAGTTCTGGAAACACCATATATTTT
CDR3aa: CASSGGSSGNTIYF

j_gene: TRBJ1-2
d_gene: -
abundance: few
v_gene: TRBV28
CDR3nt: TGTGCCAGCAGTTACTCGGAGGCCTGGGGCTACACCTTC
CDR3aa: CASSYSEAWGYTF

j_gene: TRBJ2-7
d_gene: -
abundance: once
v_gene: TRBV15
CDR3nt: TGTGCCACAGGGGGGGGCGCCGCCCACGAGCAGTACTTC
CDR3aa: CATGGGAAHEQYF

j_gene: TRBJ2-2
d_gene: -
abundance: -
v_gene: TRBV9
CDR3nt: TGTGCCAGCAGCGTAGGCGGGACGAACACCGGGGAGCTGTTTTTT
CDR3aa: CASSVGGTNTGELFF

j_gene: TRBJ1-6
d_gene: TRBD1
abundance: -
v_gene: TRBV18
CDR3nt: TGTGCCAGCTCACTGGGACAGGCTTACGATAATTCACCCCTCCACTTT
CDR3aa: CASSLGQAYDNSPLHF

j_gene: TRBJ2-5
d_gene: -
abundance: few
v_gene: TRBV5-5
CDR3nt: TGTGCCAGCAGTGCTTCCTCAGGGGTGTGGGGCCAAGAGACCCAGTACTTC
CDR3aa: CASSASSGVWGQETQYF

j_gene: TRBJ1-4
d_gene: TRBD1
abundance: -
v_gene: TRBV7-2
CDR3nt: TGTGCCAGCAGCAGACAGGGGGCTCGGGAAAAACTGTTTTTT
CDR3aa: CASSRQGAREKLFF

j_gene: TRBJ2-7
d_gene: TRBD1
abundance: few
v_gene: TRBV11-2
CDR3nt: TGTGCCAGCAGCCCAATCCGTCGACAGGGGGCCTACGAGCAGTACTTC
CDR3aa: CASSPIRRQGAYEQYF

j_gene: TRBJ2-1
d_gene: TRBD2
abundance: -
v_gene: TRBV10-1
CDR3nt: TGCGCCAGCAGTGTTCGAGCGGGAGGCTGGGATGAGCAGTTCTTC
CDR3aa: CASSVRAGGWDEQFF

j_gene: TRBJ2-5
d_gene: TRBD2
abundance: -
v_gene: TRBV15
CDR3nt: TGTGCCACCAGCAGAGATGAGTGGGAGGGCCTTGTGGAGACCCAGTACTTC
CDR3aa: CATSRDEWEGLVETQYF

j_gene: TRBJ2-2
d_gene: -
abundance: -
v_gene: TRBV4-3
CDR3nt: TGCGCCAGCAGCCAAGATCGGGGAGCGGCCGGGGAGCTGTTTTTT
CDR3aa: CASSQDRGAAGELFF

j_gene: TRBJ2-5
d_gene: -
abundance: -
v_gene: TRBV5-1
CDR3nt: TGCGCCAGCAGCTTGGACGGGACCCAGTACTTC
CDR3aa: CASSLDGTQYF

j_gene: TRBJ2-7
d_gene: TRBD1
abundance: -
v_gene: TRBV10-2
CDR3nt: TGCGCCAGCATGGGGGACAGGGCACCCCGGGCCTACGAGCAGTACTTC
CDR3aa: CASMGDRAPRAYEQYF

j_gene: TRBJ2-1
d_gene: TRBD1
abundance: -
v_gene: TRBV6-5
CDR3nt: TGTGCCAGCAGTCCCGGACAGGGCCTCTACAATGAGCAGTTCTTC
CDR3aa: CASSPGQGLYNEQFF

j_gene: TRBJ1-4
d_gene: TRBD1
abundance: -
v_gene: TRBV5-1
CDR3nt: TGCGCCAGCAGGGGACAGGGTTCCGGTGAAAAACTGTTTTTT
CDR3aa: CASRGQGSGEKLFF

j_gene: TRBJ1-2
d_gene: TRBD1
abundance: few
v_gene: TRBV4-3
CDR3nt: TGCGCCAGCAGTCGTACTACAGGGGGCTCCTATGGCTACACCTTC
CDR3aa: CASSRTTGGSYGYTF

j_gene: TRBJ2-2
d_gene: -
abundance: once
v_gene: TRBV6-1
CDR3nt: TGTGCCATCATCTCCGACAGGAACACCGGGGAGCTGTTTTTT
CDR3aa: CAIISDRNTGELFF

j_gene: TRBJ2-1
d_gene: TRBD1
abundance: -
v_gene: TRBV6-1
CDR3nt: TGTGCCAGCAGGGTGGGACAGGGGTCCTACAATGAGCAGTTCTTC
CDR3aa: CASRVGQGSYNEQFF

j_gene: TRBJ2-7
d_gene: TRBD2
abundance: -
v_gene: TRBV5-8
CDR3nt: TGTGCCAGTAAACTAGCGGGAGGCGACGAGCAGTACTTC
CDR3aa: CASKLAGGDEQYF

j_gene: TRBJ2-7
d_gene: TRBD1
abundance: -
v_gene: TRBV4-1
CDR3nt: TGCGCCAGCAGCCAAGATAACGACAGGGGGTGGTACGAGCAGTACTTC
CDR3aa: CASSQDNDRGWYEQYF

j_gene: TRBJ2-2
d_gene: -
abundance: -
v_gene: TRBV29-1
CDR3nt: TGCAGCGTCGCCCCCGGCACCGGGGAGCTGTTTTTT
CDR3aa: CSVAPGTGELFF

j_gene: TRBJ2-5
d_gene: -
abundance: -
v_gene: TRBV30
CDR3nt: TGTGCCTGGAGTGGGTTACCCCAGGGCAGGGAGACCCAGTACTTC
CDR3aa: CAWSGLPQGRETQYF

j_gene: TRBJ2-3
d_gene: TRBD2
abundance: -
v_gene: TRBV7-2
CDR3nt: TGTGCCAGCAGCCCCCGATTCGGAGCGGGAGGCACAGATACGCAGTATTTT
CDR3aa: CASSPRFGAGGTDTQYF

j_gene: TRBJ1-1
d_gene: -
abundance: -
v_gene: TRBV5-6
CDR3nt: TGTGCCAGCAACAGATACTTCGACACTGGAGCTTTCTTT
CDR3aa: CASNRYFDTGAFF

j_gene: TRBJ2-7
d_gene: -
abundance: -
v_gene: TRBV27
CDR3nt: TGTGCCAGCAGTTCAGGCGACTACGAGCAGTACTTC
CDR3aa: CASSSGDYEQYF

j_gene: TRBJ1-2
d_gene: -
abundance: -
v_gene: TRBV29-1
CDR3nt: TGCAGCGTTGTGGCAGGGATGGATGGCTACACCTTC
CDR3aa: CSVVAGMDGYTF

j_gene: TRBJ2-3
d_gene: TRBD2
abundance: -
v_gene: TRBV19
CDR3nt: TGTGCCAGTAGTACAATAGCGGGGAGCACAGATACGCAGTATTTT
CDR3aa: CASSTIAGSTDTQYF

j_gene: TRBJ2-7
d_gene: TRBD2
abundance: -
v_gene: TRBV7-6
CDR3nt: TGTGCCAGCAGCCCCGGGTCTAGCGGGAGAGCCACCTACGAGCAGTACTTC
CDR3aa: CASSPGSSGRATYEQYF